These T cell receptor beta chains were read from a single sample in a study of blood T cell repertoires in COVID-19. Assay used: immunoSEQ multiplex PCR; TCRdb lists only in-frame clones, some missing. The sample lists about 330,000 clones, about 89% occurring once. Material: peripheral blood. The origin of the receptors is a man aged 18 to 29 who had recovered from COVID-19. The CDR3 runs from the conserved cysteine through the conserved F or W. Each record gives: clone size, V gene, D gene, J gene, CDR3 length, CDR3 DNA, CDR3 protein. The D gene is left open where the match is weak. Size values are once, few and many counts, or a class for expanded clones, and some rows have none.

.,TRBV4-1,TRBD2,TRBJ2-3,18,TGCGCCAGCAGCCAACCAATTAGCGGGGGCCCTAGCACAGATACGCAGTATTTT,CASSQPISGGPSTDTQYF
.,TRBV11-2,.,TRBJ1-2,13,TGTGCCAGCAGCTTAGATAGCAACTATGGCTACACCTTC,CASSLDSNYGYTF
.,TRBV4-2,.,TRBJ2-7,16,TGTGCCAGCAGCCAAGAAGGGGCCCTGAGCTCCTACGAGCAGTACTTC,CASSQEGALSSYEQYF
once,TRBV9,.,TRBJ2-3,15,TGTGCCAGCAGCGCGGGGGACTCCCGCACAGATACGCAGTATTTT,CASSAGDSRTDTQYF
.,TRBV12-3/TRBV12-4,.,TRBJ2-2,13,TGTGCCAGCAGTTCGGACACTCGTGCGGAGCTGTTTTTT,CASSSDTRAELFF
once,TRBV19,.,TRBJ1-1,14,TGTGCCAGTAGGCCCATCCACAGGGACACTGAAGCTTTCTTT,CASRPIHRDTEAFF
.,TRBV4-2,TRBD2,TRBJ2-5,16,TGTGCCAGCAGCCAACCTAGCGGGGCGGAGTCGGAGACCCAGTACTTC,CASSQPSGAESETQYF
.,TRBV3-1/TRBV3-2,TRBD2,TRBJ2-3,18,TGTGCCAGCAGCCAAGTCGGGGGACTAGCGGGGGAGACAGATACGCAGTATTTT,CASSQVGGLAGETDTQYF
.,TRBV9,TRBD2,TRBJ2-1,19,TGTGCCAGCAGCCTCAGGTGGACTAGCGGGAGTTTAACCTACAATGAGCAGTTCTTC,CASSLRWTSGSLTYNEQFF
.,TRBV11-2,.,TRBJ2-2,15,TGTGCCAGCAGCTCATGGGACTTGAACACCGGGGAGCTGTTTTTT,CASSSWDLNTGELFF
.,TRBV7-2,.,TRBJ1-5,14,TGTGCCAGCAGGAAAAGGGGAATAGACCAGCCCCAGCATTTT,CASRKRGIDQPQHF
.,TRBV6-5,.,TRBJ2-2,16,TGTGCCAGCAGTTACTTGAGACTAGGTTTCACCGGGGAGCTGTTTTTT,CASSYLRLGFTGELFF
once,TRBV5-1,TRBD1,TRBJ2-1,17,TGCGCCAGCAGCTTGGACCAATGGACAGGGCCCTACAATGAGCAGTTCTTC,CASSLDQWTGPYNEQFF
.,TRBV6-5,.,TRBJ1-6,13,TGTGCCAGCAGTCCGGGGAGACACTCACCCCTCCACTTT,CASSPGRHSPLHF
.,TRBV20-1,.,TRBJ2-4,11,TGCAGTGCACCCCTCAGGGGTGGCCAGTACTTC,CSAPLRGGQYF
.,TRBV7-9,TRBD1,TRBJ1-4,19,TGTGCCAGCAGCTTCACACCAGGGGGTCAACTTTCAACTAATGAAAAACTGTTTTTT,CASSFTPGGQLSTNEKLFF
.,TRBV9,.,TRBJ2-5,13,TGTGCCAGCACCCACGGGGATCAAGAGACCCAGTACTTC,CASTHGDQETQYF
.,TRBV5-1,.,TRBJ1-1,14,TGCGCCAGCAGCTTGGACAGGGTGAACACTGAAGCTTTCTTT,CASSLDRVNTEAFF
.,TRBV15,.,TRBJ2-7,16,TGTGCCACCAGCAGAGCCAAAGGACAGTTCCGCTACGAGCAGTACTTC,CATSRAKGQFRYEQYF
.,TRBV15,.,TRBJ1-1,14,TGTGCCACCAGCACCAGTTCCCAGGCCACTGAAGCTTTCTTT,CATSTSSQATEAFF
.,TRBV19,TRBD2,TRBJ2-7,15,TGTGCCAGTAGTCTCCAAAGCGGGAGTGTCTACGAGCAGTACTTC,CASSLQSGSVYEQYF
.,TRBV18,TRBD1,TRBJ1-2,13,TGTGCCAGCTCACCCACGACAGGGTATGGCTACACCTTC,CASSPTTGYGYTF
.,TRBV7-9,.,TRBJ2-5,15,TGTGCCAGCAGCTCCACATTAGTCGCGGGGGAGACCCAGTACTTC,CASSSTLVAGETQYF
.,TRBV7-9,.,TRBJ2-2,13,TGTGCCAGCGGGGGGGCGCTCACCGGGGAGCTGTTTTTT,CASGGALTGELFF
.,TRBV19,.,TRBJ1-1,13,TGTGCCAGTAGTATCGCACTCAACACTGAAGCTTTCTTT,CASSIALNTEAFF
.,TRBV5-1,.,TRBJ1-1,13,TGCGCCAGCAGCCGTACAGTGAACACTGAAGCTTTCTTT,CASSRTVNTEAFF
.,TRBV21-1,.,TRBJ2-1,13,TGTGCCAGCAGCAATCGGGAATACAATGAGCAGTTCTTC,CASSNREYNEQFF
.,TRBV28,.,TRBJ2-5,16,TGTGCCAGCAGTTTACCTTCAATAGGGAGCAGGGAGACCCAGTACTTC,CASSLPSIGSRETQYF
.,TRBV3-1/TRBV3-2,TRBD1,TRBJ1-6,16,TGTGCCAGCAGCCAAGACCAGGGGGCGCCGAATTCACCCCTCCACTTT,CASSQDQGAPNSPLHF
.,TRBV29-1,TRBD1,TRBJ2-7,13,TGCAGCGCCACGTGGACAGGGAGGTACGAGCAGTACTTC,CSATWTGRYEQYF
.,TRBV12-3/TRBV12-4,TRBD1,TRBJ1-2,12,TGTGCCAGCAGACAGGGGGCGGGTGGCTACACCTTC,CASRQGAGGYTF
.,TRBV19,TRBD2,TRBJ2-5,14,TGTGCCAGTAGTAGCGGGGGGGCCCAAGAGACCCAGTACTTC,CASSSGGAQETQYF
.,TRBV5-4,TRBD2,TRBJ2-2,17,TGTGCCAGCAGCGGACACGGACTAGCGGGGCCGGGAGGGGAGCTGTTTTTT,CASSGHGLAGPGGELFF
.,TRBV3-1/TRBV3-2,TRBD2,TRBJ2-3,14,TGTGCCTCCCGTCGGGGGGAACACACAGATACGCAGTATTTT,CASRRGEHTDTQYF
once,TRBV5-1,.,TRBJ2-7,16,TGCGCCAGCAGCTTACCCGCGTACCCCCTCTCCTACGAGCAGTACTTC,CASSLPAYPLSYEQYF
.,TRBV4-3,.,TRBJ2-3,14,TGCGCCAGCAGATCACAGACCAGCACAGATACGCAGTATTTT,CASRSQTSTDTQYF
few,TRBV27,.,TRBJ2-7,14,TGTGCCAGCACCGCAGGGTTAGGGTCCTACGAGCAGTACTTC,CASTAGLGSYEQYF
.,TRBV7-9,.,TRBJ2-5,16,TGTGCCAGCAGCTCGCGACAGGCTCGAAAGCAAGAGACCCAGTACTTC,CASSSRQARKQETQYF
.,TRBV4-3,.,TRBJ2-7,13,TGCGCCAGCAGCCAAGATCCTCGGTACGAGCAGTACTTC,CASSQDPRYEQYF
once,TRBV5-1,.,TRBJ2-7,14,TGCGCCAGCAGCCCCGGGGGACAGTCCTACGAGCAGTACTTC,CASSPGGQSYEQYF